Presented here are 16 T cell receptor beta chains from one specimen sequenced in a study of T cell responses to AZD1222 COVID-19 vaccine (dated by TCRdb to about 2021). The meaning of the sample's time point label: baseline before first vaccination. To prepare the library, the immunoSEQ multiplex PCR assay was applied. In TCRdb, the immuneACCESS table is reduced to in-frame sequences with V and J assigned. These tables do not hold every clone; where another copy was compared, an unresolved V gene accounts for under half, and the others remain unexplained. Present in this sample are fewer than 130,000 clones, around 94% of which were seen just once. The top ten constitute more than 2% of the sample. The material sequenced was peripheral blood, taken on day 0 of AZD1222 vaccination. The receptors originated from an adult in good health.

The chain has TRBV15 and TRBJ2-7; D possibly uses TRBD1 or TRBD2 (6 bases each). CDR3 length: 14 residues. The V and J ends lost 1 base and 6 bases respectively, with 13 bases between them. Looked up from germline, CDR1 is LNHNV and CDR2 is YYDKDF (reference sequence). The CDR3 sequence is CATSRGRGTFEQYF. CDR3 bases: TGTGCCACCAGCAGAGGTAGGGGGACTTTCGAGCAGTACTTC.

The chain is built from TRBV11-2 and TRBJ1-1, with no clear D. The germline V and J ends were trimmed by 2 bases and 2 bases, with 18 bases remaining between them. CDR1 and CDR2 from the germline V gene are SGHAT and FQNNGV. This CDR3 has 17 amino acids. The CDR3 reads CASSLPYSFGVNTEAFF. In DNA, the CDR3 is TGTGCCAGCAGCTTACCATACAGTTTCGGGGTAAACACTGAAGCTTTCTTT. Looking up the rest from reference TRBV11-2 and TRBJ1-1 gives the full variable domain: EAGVAQSPRYKIIEKRQSVAFWCNPISGHATLYWYQQILGQGPKLLIQFQNNGVVDDSQLPKDRFSAERLKGVDSTLKIQPAKLEDSAVYLCASSLPYSFGVNTEAFFGQGTRLTVV.

This clone appeared a single time. The V gene is TRBV7-2, the J gene TRBJ2-7, with TRBD1 matching over 7 bases. Germline V gives CDR1 SGHTA, CDR2 FQGNSA. With V trimmed by 3 bases and J by 2 bases, 4 bases remained unmatched. The CDR3 extends over 14 amino acids. The CDR3 spells CASSFRDSAYEQYF. CDR3 coding DNA: TGTGCCAGCAGCTTCCGGGACAGTGCCTACGAGCAGTACTTC.

CDR3 loop: CASSLEPGSSYEQYF. The CDR3 DNA follows: TGCGCCAGCAGCTTGGAGCCAGGGAGCTCCTACGAGCAGTACTTC. This rearrangement joins TRBV5-1 to TRBJ2-7; D assignment may be TRBD1 or TRBD2 (5 bases each). The V end was cut by 0 bases, the J end by 0 bases, with 10 bases between. Germline V gives CDR1 SGHRS, CDR2 YFSETQ. CDR3 length equals 15 residues.

V is TRBV5-1 and J is TRBJ1-2; no firm D call. CDR3 length: 12 residues. Germline assignment: CDR1 SGHRS and CDR2 YFSETQ. Deletions cut 2 bases from V and 8 bases from J, with 10 bases between. CDR3 loop: CASSFGREGYTF. The DNA of the CDR3 is TGCGCCAGCAGCTTTGGTCGGGAAGGCTACACCTTC.

The genes are TRBV30 and TRBJ1-6; tentatively, D is TRBD1 (5 bases). The CDR3 contains 14 residues. Germline loops: CDR1 GTSNPN, CDR2 SVGIG (reference sequence). Trimming took off 5 bases at V and 7 bases at J, with 15 bases between the two ends. This CDR3 reads CAWDGGNANSPLHF. In nucleotides, the CDR3 is TGTGCCTGGGACGGGGGAAACGCGAATTCACCCCTCCACTTT. The complete variable domain, with remaining parts taken from reference TRBV30 and TRBJ1-6, reads SQTIHQWPATLVQPVGSPLSLECTVEGTSNPNLYWYRQAAGRGLQLLFYSVGIGQISSEVPQNLSASRPQDRQFILSSKKLLLSDSGFYLCAWDGGNANSPLHFGNGTRLTVT.

The rearrangement uses TRBV7-2 and TRBJ2-7; D ambiguous. V was shortened by 2 bases and J by 4 bases, with 9 bases between the two germline ends. The CDR3 contains 13 residues. Germline CDR1 reads SGHTA; CDR2 reads FQGNSA. CDR3 sequence reads: CASSLNWDYEQYF. The CDR3 DNA reads TGTGCCAGCAGCTTAAATTGGGATTACGAGCAGTACTTC. Variable domain in full (rest from reference TRBV7-2 and TRBJ2-7): GAGVSQSPSNKVTEKGKDVELRCDPISGHTALYWYRQSLGQGLEFLIYFQGNSAPDKSGLPSDRFSAERTGGSVSTLTIQRTQQEDSAVYLCASSLNWDYEQYFGPGTRLTVT.

This chain uses TRBV5-1 with TRBJ1-1; D gene unclear. The V end lost 4 bases, the J end lost 4 bases, and 14 bases lay between the germline ends. Germline V gives CDR1 SGHRS, CDR2 YFSETQ. CDR3 length: 14 residues. This CDR3 is CASSQAVEGTEAFF. CDR3 DNA sequence: TGCGCCAGCAGCCAGGCGGTCGAGGGCACTGAAGCTTTCTTT. Together with reference TRBV5-1 and TRBJ1-1, the CDR3 gives the full variable domain: KAGVTQTPRYLIKTRGQQVTLSCSPISGHRSVSWYQQTPGQGLQFLFEYFSETQRNKGNFPGRFSGRQFSNSRSEMNVSTLELGDSALYLCASSQAVEGTEAFFGQGTRLTVV.

This chain uses TRBV18 with TRBJ2-7, with no clear D. V was pared by 4 bases and J by 5 bases, with 6 bases between. This CDR3 has 11 amino acids. Germline CDR1 and CDR2: KGHSH and LQKENI. The chain's CDR3 is CASSLFNEQYF. The CDR3 coding sequence is TGTGCCAGCTCACTCTTCAACGAGCAGTACTTC.

This chain joins TRBV7-6 and TRBJ2-3, with D uncertain. V shed 5 bases and J shed 0 bases, with 12 bases lying between them. The CDR3 length is 15 residues. Germline V gene lookup returns CDR1 SGHVS and CDR2 FNYEAQ. The CDR3 loop reads CASSPQTTSTDTQYF. In nucleotides, the CDR3 is TGTGCCAGCAGCCCCCAGACAACTAGCACAGATACGCAGTATTTT.

This chain links TRBV12-3 or TRBV12-4 with TRBJ1-2; 8 nucleotides match TRBD1. This CDR3 spans 12 amino acids. V lost 3 bases and J lost 9; bases outside the gene matches: 3. The CDR3, as DNA: TGTGCCAGCAGTTTCGGACAGGGACGCTACACCTTC. Translating gives CASSFGQGRYTF.

This clone was recorded only once. The chain joins TRBV4-1 to TRBJ1-1; tentatively, D is TRBD1 (6 bases). Trimming removed 8 bases from V and 0 bases from J, with 13 bases in between. CDR3 length: 14 residues. Per germline, CDR1 MGHRA and CDR2 YSYEKL. This chain's CDR3 is CASHREGMNTEAFF. CDR3 nucleotide sequence: TGCGCCAGCCACAGGGAGGGAATGAACACTGAAGCTTTCTTT.

Here the CDR3 reads CASSAPDRATQYF. The CDR3 nucleotides are TGTGCCAGCAGTGCACCCGACAGGGCGACCCAGTACTTC. The genes are TRBV2 and TRBJ2-5; 7 nucleotides align to TRBD1. V shed 4 bases, J shed 7 bases, and the junction held 6 bases outside the gene matches. Per the germline V gene, CDR1 is SNHLY and CDR2 is FYNNEI. CDR3 length: 13 residues.

The CDR3 reads CASSPRSSGGSYNEQFF. CDR3 DNA sequence: TGTGCCAGCAGCCCACGCTCTAGCGGTGGCTCCTACAATGAGCAGTTCTTC. V is TRBV11-2 and J is TRBJ2-1; TRBD2 matches at 7 bases. The CDR3 has 17 residues. V was clipped by 5 bases and J by 0 bases; unmatched bases: 10. CDR1 SGHAT and CDR2 FQNNGV come from the germline V gene.

The rearrangement links TRBV28 to TRBJ1-5; D ambiguous. Looked up from germline, CDR1 is MDHEN and CDR2 is SYDVKM. This CDR3 has 12 residues. V was clipped by 8 bases and J by 3 bases, with 8 bases between them. The CDR3 nucleotides read TGTGCCAGCGCCCCCCTCAATCAGCCCCAGCATTTT. Its protein is CASAPLNQPQHF.

This clone has only one observation. The chain employs TRBV11-2 and TRBJ2-7; D gene ambiguous. Trimming took off 2 bases at V and 2 bases at J, with 7 bases between the two ends. From germline, CDR1 is SGHAT and CDR2 FQNNGV. There are 13 residues in the CDR3. The CDR3, as DNA: TGTGCCAGCAGCTTATTTCAAGCCTACGAGCAGTACTTC. Translation gives CASSLFQAYEQYF.